This TCR beta chain was observed in a study of blood T cell repertoires in COVID-19. About the research overall: Collection of acute and convalescent COVID-19 samples took place in the United States, Italy and Spain. The analysed material was cDNA or gDNA that came from T cells, B-cell-depleted T cells, or PBMCs.

Using immunoSEQ multiplex PCR, the repertoire was profiled, and TCRdb retains in-frame clones only, with some absent. Among about 200,000 clones listed, 80% to 90% were seen once. Study members were between about 18 and 100 years old and lived in 20 to 30 US regions. Researchers sorted participants into cohorts using their self-reported clinical history. Germline V gives CDR1 GTSNPN, CDR2 SVGIG (reference sequence). This CDR3 comprises 14 residues. The ends lost 0 bases at V and 5 bases at J; junction bases unmatched: 6. The rearrangement joins TRBV30 to TRBJ1-1, with 7 bases fitting TRBD1. The source of this sequence is a woman between 40 and 50 years old with acute COVID-19. The sequenced sample consisted of PBMCs or T cells enriched from blood (not recorded which). The CDR3 region is CAWSVIQGKTEAFF. The CDR3 DNA is TGTGCCTGGAGTGTCATACAGGGGAAAACTGAAGCTTTCTTT.